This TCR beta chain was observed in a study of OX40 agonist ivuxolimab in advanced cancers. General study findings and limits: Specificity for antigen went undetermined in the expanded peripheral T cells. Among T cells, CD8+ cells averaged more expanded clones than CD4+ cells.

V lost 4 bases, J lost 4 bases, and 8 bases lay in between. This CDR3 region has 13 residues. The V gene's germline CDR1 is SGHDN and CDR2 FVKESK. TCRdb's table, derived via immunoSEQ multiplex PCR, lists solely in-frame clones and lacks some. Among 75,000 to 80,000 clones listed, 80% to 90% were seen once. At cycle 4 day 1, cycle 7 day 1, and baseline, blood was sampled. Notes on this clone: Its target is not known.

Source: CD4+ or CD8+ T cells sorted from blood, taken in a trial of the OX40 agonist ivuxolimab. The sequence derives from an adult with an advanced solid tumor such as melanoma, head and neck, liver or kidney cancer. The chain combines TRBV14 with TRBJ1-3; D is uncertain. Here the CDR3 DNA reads TGTGCCAGCAGCCTTGCAGGAGGAAACACCATATATTTT. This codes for CASSLAGGNTIYF.